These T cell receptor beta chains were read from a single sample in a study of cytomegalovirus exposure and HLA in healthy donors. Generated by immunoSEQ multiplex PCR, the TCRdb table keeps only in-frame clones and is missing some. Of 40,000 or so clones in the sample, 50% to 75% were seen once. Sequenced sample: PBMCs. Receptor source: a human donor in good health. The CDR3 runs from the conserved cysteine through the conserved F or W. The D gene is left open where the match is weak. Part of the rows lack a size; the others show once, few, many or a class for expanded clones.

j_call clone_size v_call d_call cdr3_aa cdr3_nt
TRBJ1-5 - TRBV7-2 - CASSWGLNQPQHF TGTGCCAGCAGCTGGGGGCTGAATCAGCCCCAGCATTTT
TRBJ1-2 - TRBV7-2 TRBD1 CASSQQGVVSGYTF TGTGCCAGCAGCCAACAGGGGGTCGTAAGTGGCTACACCTTC
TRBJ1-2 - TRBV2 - CASRGGGDYGYTF TGTGCCAGTCGAGGAGGAGGTGACTATGGCTACACCTTC
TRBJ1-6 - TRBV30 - CAWGSDRHSPLHF TGTGCCTGGGGGTCGGACAGACATTCACCCCTCCACTTT
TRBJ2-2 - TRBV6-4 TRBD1 CASRPGGWTGELFF TGTGCCAGCCGACCAGGGGGCTGGACCGGGGAGCTGTTTTTT
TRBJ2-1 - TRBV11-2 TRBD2 CASSSGLAGFDNEQFF TGTGCCAGCAGCTCGGGACTAGCGGGGTTTGACAATGAGCAGTTCTTC
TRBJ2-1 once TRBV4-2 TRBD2 CASSPFGRGGFNEQFF TGTGCCAGCAGCCCTTTTGGGCGGGGGGGGTTCAATGAGCAGTTCTTC
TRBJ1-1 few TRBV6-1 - CASIKSYTEAFF TGTGCCAGCATCAAAAGCTACACTGAAGCTTTCTTT
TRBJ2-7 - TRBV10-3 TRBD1 CAISSRDRDYEQYF TGTGCCATCAGCTCCCGGGACAGGGACTACGAGCAGTACTTC
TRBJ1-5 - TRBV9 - CASSVGFGGNQPQHF TGTGCCAGCAGCGTAGGCTTCGGGGGCAATCAGCCCCAGCATTTT
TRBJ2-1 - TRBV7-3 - CASSLSSVYNEQFF TGTGCCAGCAGCTTATCTAGCGTATACAATGAGCAGTTCTTC
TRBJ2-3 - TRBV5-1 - CASSRADTQYF TGCGCCAGCAGCCGGGCAGATACGCAGTATTTT
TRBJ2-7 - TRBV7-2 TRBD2 CASSYGTSGIYEQYF TGTGCCAGCAGCTACGGGACTAGCGGGATATACGAGCAGTACTTC
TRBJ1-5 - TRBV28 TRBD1 CASSPTDRAEPQHF TGTGCCAGCAGCCCCACCGACAGGGCTGAGCCCCAGCATTTT
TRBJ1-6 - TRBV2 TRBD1 CASSGRQGQVSPLHF TGTGCCAGCAGTGGGCGACAGGGGCAAGTTTCACCCCTCCACTTT
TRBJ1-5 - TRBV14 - CASSRPSGPQHF TGTGCCAGCAGCCGACCCTCGGGGCCCCAGCATTTT
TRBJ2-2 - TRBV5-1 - CASSKHREITGELFF TGCGCCAGCAGCAAACACAGGGAAATCACCGGGGAGCTGTTTTTT
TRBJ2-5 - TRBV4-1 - CASSLRQYQETQYF TGCGCCAGCAGCCTAAGACAGTACCAAGAGACCCAGTACTTC
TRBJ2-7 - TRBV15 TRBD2 CATSRRLAGGDRVRGEQYF TGTGCCACCAGCAGGAGGCTAGCGGGGGGGGATCGGGTACGTGGAGAGCAGTACTTC
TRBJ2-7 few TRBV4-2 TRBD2 CASSPPEAGTYEQYF TGTGCCAGCAGCCCGCCGGAAGCGGGGACCTACGAGCAGTACTTC
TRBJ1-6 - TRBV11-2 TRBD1 CASSARRDRVGSPLHF TGTGCCAGCAGCGCGCGCCGGGACAGGGTGGGTTCACCCCTCCACTTT
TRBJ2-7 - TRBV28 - CASSFRGYEQYF TGTGCCAGCAGTTTTCGGGGCTACGAGCAGTACTTC
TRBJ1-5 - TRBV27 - CASSSGRGGGPQHF TGTGCCAGCAGTTCAGGGAGGGGGGGTGGGCCCCAGCATTTT
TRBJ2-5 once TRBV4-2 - CASSPAGVSGETQYF TGTGCCAGCAGCCCCGCGGGTGTTAGCGGAGAGACCCAGTACTTC
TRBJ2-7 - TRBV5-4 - CASSLAARGAEEQYF TGTGCCAGCAGCCTCGCCGCCAGGGGGGCGGAAGAGCAGTACTTC
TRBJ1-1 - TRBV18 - CASSPQRNTEAFF TGTGCCAGCTCACCACAGCGGAACACTGAAGCTTTCTTT
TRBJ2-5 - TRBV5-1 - CASSLAAGYGTQYF TGCGCCAGCAGCTTGGCCGCAGGTTACGGGACCCAGTACTTC
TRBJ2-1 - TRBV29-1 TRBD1 CSAHSGDRSSYNEQFF TGCAGCGCCCACTCTGGGGACAGGAGCTCCTACAATGAGCAGTTCTTC
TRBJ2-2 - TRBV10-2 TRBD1 CASRGYGQVMVDTGELFF TGCGCCAGTCGGGGTTATGGACAGGTTATGGTTGACACCGGGGAGCTGTTTTTT
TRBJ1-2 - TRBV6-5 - CASSYSRDNTDGYTF TGTGCCAGCAGTTACTCCCGGGACAACACGGACGGCTACACCTTC
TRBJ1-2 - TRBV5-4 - CASSLDRVYGYTF TGTGCCAGCAGCTTGGACAGGGTCTATGGCTACACCTTC
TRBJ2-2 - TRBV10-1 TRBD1 CASSQQGASRTGELFF TGCGCCAGCAGTCAACAGGGGGCTTCTCGGACCGGGGAGCTGTTTTTT
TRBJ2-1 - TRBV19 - CATAGPSAHNEQFF TGTGCCACCGCGGGACCTAGCGCCCACAATGAGCAGTTCTTC
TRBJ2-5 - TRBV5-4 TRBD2 CASSPRLAGEETQYF TGTGCCAGCAGCCCCCGACTAGCGGGGGAAGAGACCCAGTACTTC
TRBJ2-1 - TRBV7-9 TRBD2 CASNNPGGGGDEQFF TGTGCCAGCAACAACCCTGGCGGTGGGGGGGATGAGCAGTTCTTC
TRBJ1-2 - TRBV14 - CASSQAGYGYTF TGTGCCAGCAGCCAAGCCGGCTATGGCTACACCTTC
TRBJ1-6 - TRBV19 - CASSKGDNSPLHF TGTGCCAGTTCAAAGGGGGATAATTCACCCCTCCACTTT
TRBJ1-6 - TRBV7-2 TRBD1 CASSSDRVGASPLHF TGTGCCAGCAGCTCTGACAGGGTCGGGGCTTCACCCCTCCACTTT
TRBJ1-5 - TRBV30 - CAWTGSNQPQHF TGTGCCTGGACAGGGAGCAATCAGCCCCAGCATTTT
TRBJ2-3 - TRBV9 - CASSAGFTSTDTQYF TGTGCCAGCAGCGCGGGGTTCACTAGCACAGATACGCAGTATTTT
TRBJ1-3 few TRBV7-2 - CASSFVTALSGNTIYF TGTGCCAGCAGCTTCGTAACCGCTCTCTCCGGGAACACCATATATTTT
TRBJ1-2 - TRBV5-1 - CASSPDQGYPTTF TGCGCCAGCAGCCCAGATCAGGGGTACCCTACCACCTTC
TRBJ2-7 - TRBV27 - CASSSLTGSYEQYF TGTGCCAGCAGTTCTCTGACAGGCTCCTACGAGCAGTACTTC
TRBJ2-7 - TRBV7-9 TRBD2 CASSLTIGRASYEQYF TGTGCCAGCAGCTTAACCATTGGGAGGGCTTCCTACGAGCAGTACTTC
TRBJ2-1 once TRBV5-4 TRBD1 CASNPGQGGYNEQFF TGTGCCAGCAACCCTGGACAGGGGGGCTACAATGAGCAGTTCTTC
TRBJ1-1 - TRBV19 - CASSKEGGGLYTEAFF TGTGCCAGTAGTAAGGAGGGGGGGGGTTTATACACTGAAGCTTTCTTT
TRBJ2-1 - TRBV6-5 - CASTSWGGAYNEQFF TGTGCCAGCACCTCATGGGGTGGGGCGTACAATGAGCAGTTCTTC
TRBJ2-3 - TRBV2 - CASSEWGGALDTQYF TGTGCCAGCAGTGAATGGGGGGGGGCCCTAGATACGCAGTATTTT
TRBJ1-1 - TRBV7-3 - CASKATAGTEAFF TGTGCCAGCAAGGCCACGGCGGGTACTGAAGCTTTCTTT
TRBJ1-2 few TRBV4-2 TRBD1 CASSQSGAGGDGYTF TGTGCCAGCAGCCAATCTGGCGCAGGGGGCGATGGCTACACCTTC
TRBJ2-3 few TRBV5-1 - CASSGLAGTDTQYF TGCGCCAGCAGTGGCCTGGCTGGCACAGATACGCAGTATTTT
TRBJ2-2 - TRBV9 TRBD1 CASSEGQGDGELFF TGTGCCAGCAGTGAGGGACAGGGGGACGGGGAGCTGTTTTTT
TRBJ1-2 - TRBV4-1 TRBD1 CASSQDDRVYYGYTF TGCGCCAGCAGCCAAGACGACAGGGTCTACTATGGCTACACCTTC
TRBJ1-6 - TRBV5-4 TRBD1 CASSKGTGVNSPLHF TGTGCCAGCAGCAAAGGGACAGGGGTTAATTCACCCCTCCACTTT
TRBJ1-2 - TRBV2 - CASSELSQPCGYTF TGTGCCAGCAGTGAACTCTCACAGCCCTGTGGCTACACCTTC
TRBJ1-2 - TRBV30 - CAWSFPGDLIRGYTF TGTGCCTGGAGTTTCCCAGGGGACCTAATCCGGGGCTACACCTTC